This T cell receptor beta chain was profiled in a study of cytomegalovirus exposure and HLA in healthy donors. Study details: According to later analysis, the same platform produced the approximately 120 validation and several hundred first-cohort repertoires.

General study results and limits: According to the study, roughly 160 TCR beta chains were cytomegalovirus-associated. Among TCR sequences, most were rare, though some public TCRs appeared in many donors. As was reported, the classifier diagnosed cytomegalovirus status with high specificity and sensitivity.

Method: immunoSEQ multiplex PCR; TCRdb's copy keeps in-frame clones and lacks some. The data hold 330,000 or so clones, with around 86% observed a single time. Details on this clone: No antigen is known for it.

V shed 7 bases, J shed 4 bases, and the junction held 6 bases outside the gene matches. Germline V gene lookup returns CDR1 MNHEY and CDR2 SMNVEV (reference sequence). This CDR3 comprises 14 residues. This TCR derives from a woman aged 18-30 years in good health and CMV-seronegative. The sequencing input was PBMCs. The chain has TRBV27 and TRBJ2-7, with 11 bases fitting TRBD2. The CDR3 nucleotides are TGTGCCAGCACAACTAGCGGGAGTGGGTACGAGCAGTACTTC. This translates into CASTTSGSGYEQYF.